What follows describes a single TCR beta chain. Its antigen is not identified. Germline assignment: CDR1 SGHVS and CDR2 FNYEAQ. Trimming removed 1 base from V and 3 bases from J, with 15 bases in between. The CDR3 loop spans 16 amino acids. This entry belongs to a study of cytomegalovirus exposure and HLA in healthy donors. While unrecorded immune exposures were likely, the donors were nominally healthy when sampled. Researchers ran the PCR with 60 Vbeta and 13 Jbeta primers. Only in-frame clones appear in the TCRdb table, and some are missing; sequencing was by immunoSEQ multiplex PCR. The sample records 180,000 or so clones, around 76% being singletons. Regarding the study as a whole: In vitro assays verified that three CMV-associated chains recognized CMV antigens specifically. As was reported, the HLA-A and HLA-B alleles of most subjects were accurately predicted from TCR beta sequences. Accounts indicate the classifier identified cytomegalovirus status with strong specificity and sensitivity.

The specimen was PBMCs. This TCR derives from a man in his forties in good health and CMV-seronegative. The gene calls are TRBV7-6 and TRBJ2-5, with D perhaps matching TRBD2 (6 bases). The CDR3 nucleotides are TGTGCCAGCAGCTTAGAACAGATATGGGAGGAAGAGACCCAGTACTTC. This codes for CASSLEQIWEEETQYF.